This paragraph covers one T cell receptor (beta chain) sequence. The target antigen is unknown. This sample was taken from a study of siplizumab effects on memory and regulatory T cells. Germline CDR1 MDHEN, CDR2 SYDVKM. This CDR3 comprises 16 residues. Trimming removed 6 bases at V and 0 bases at J, with 15 bases between. Data came from immunoSEQ multiplex PCR; TCRdb stores just in-frame clones and leaves some out. The sample contains approximately 75,000 clones, roughly 93% of which appear only once. General study results and limits: Siplizumab significantly lowered the alloreactive sequences that could be traced to unstimulated CD4+ memory cells.

The rearrangement links TRBV28 to TRBJ1-5; D is unresolved. The sequence came from a human donor in good health. Input material: CD8+ T cells sorted from blood. The CDR3 region has the DNA TGTGCCAGCAGGAGGAATAACTTAAATAGCAATCAGCCCCAGCATTTT. Translation gives CASRRNNLNSNQPQHF.